This T cell receptor beta chain was retrieved from a study of cytomegalovirus exposure and HLA in healthy donors. Study details: Early released data comprised around 80 million unique TCRs from HLA-typed donors. Among the approximately 410 genotyped donors, 70% to 85% were placed in the Caucasian-associated ancestry cluster.

Likely unrecorded immune exposures existed in these nominally healthy donors. Germline assignment: CDR1 SGHTA and CDR2 FQGNSA. The V end lost 1 base, the J end lost 5 bases, and 12 bases lay between the germline ends. The CDR3 sequence is 15 residues long. The PCR was carried out with 60 Vbeta primers and 13 Jbeta primers. Data came from immunoSEQ multiplex PCR; TCRdb stores just in-frame clones and leaves some out. Altogether about 140,000 clones are present, around 80% being singletons, with the ten largest covering over 1.5%. Sequenced sample: PBMCs. The V call is TRBV7-2, the J call TRBJ1-5; D gene uncertain. The sequence came from a middle-aged man in good health and CMV-seronegative. The CDR3 DNA sequence: TGTGCCAGCAGCTTAGGGTTGCGGAGGGATCAGCCCCAGCATTTT. Its translation is CASSLGLRRDQPQHF.